The 2 T cell receptor beta chains given below trace back to one sample, sequenced in a study of blood T cells in healthy people across ages. A second PCR, run for roughly 7 to 11 cycles, used a sample-barcoded 5' primer plus a J-beta primer mix. TCRdb recomputed calls from the 5' RACE reads with MiXCR, one row per CDR3 protein. Here the sample spans about 810,000 distinct CDR3 sequences, about 36% being singletons. Input material: blood. Receptors originate from a man between 18 and 35 years old in good health.

V is TRBV6-5 and J is TRBJ1-2, with TRBD1 as a possible D gene (5 bases). Trimming left V 4 bases short and J 2 bases short, with 11 bases between. Germline CDR1 reads MNHEY; CDR2 reads SVGAGI. This CDR3 comprises 14 residues. CDR3 sequence (DNA): TGTGCCAGCAGTTGCTGGGGGGACAACTATGGCTACACCTTC. Its translation is CASSCWGDNYGYTF.

In its sample, this clonotype was seen a few times. V is TRBV5-1 and J is TRBJ1-5, with D unclear. Germline CDR1 reads SGHRS; CDR2 reads YFSETQ. The CDR3 is made up of 15 amino acids. V lost 0 bases and J lost 5, with 12 bases in between. The DNA of the CDR3 is TGCGCCAGCAGCTTGGCCGGAAGGGAAGATCAGCCCCAGCATTTT. This sequence encodes CASSLAGREDQPQHF.